The 21 T cell receptor beta chains below all came from one sample that was sequenced in a study of monozygotic twins with inflammatory bowel disease. Reprocessing the 5' RACE reads, TCRdb reports a single entry for every CDR3 protein and omits DNA. The table for this sample gives around 450,000 distinct CDR3 sequences. Sequenced: blood. Receptors were obtained from a human donor with ulcerative colitis or Crohn's disease, or a healthy co-twin of an affected twin (not recorded which).

The rearrangement links TRBV5-4 to TRBJ2-1; TCRdb indicates TRBD2, and absent DNA this call remains unverified. CDR1 is SGHNT and CDR2 is YYREEE in the germline V gene (reference sequence). This CDR3 region has 16 residues. CDR3 sequence reads: CASSKPGTISYNEQFF. Together with reference TRBV5-4 and TRBJ2-1, the CDR3 gives the full variable domain: ETGVTQSPTHLIKTRGQQVTLRCSSQSGHNTVSWYQQALGQGPQFIFQYYREEENGRGNFPPRFSGLQFPNYSSELNVNALELDDSALYLCASSKPGTISYNEQFFGPGTRLTVL.

V usage is TRBV7-9 and J usage is TRBJ2-7; the D call of TRBD1 rests on TCRdb alone, since no DNA is present to check it. The germline gives CDR1 SEHNR, CDR2 FQNEAQ (reference sequence). This CDR3 is 13 amino acids long. CDR3 region: CASSLDLLGAQYF. Using reference TRBV7-9 and TRBJ2-7 for the parts outside the CDR3, the full variable domain is DTGVSQNPRHKITKRGQNVTFRCDPISEHNRLYWYRQTLGQGPEFLTYFQNEAQLEKSRLLSDRFSAERPKGSFSTLEIQRTEQGDSAMYLCASSLDLLGAQYFGPGTRLTVT.

The rearrangement links TRBV10-3 to TRBJ2-7. Germline CDR1 reads ENHRY; CDR2 reads SYGVKD. The CDR3 loop spans 16 amino acids. CDR3 amino acids: CAISESSVTAGYEQYF.

The CDR3 protein is CASSTRTVHEQFF. V usage is TRBV7-9 and J usage is TRBJ2-1; with no DNA, the TCRdb D assignment of TRBD1 cannot be verified. Germline loops: CDR1 SEHNR, CDR2 FQNEAQ (reference sequence). The length of the CDR3 is 13 residues.

The chain uses TRBV20-1 and TRBJ1-1; with no DNA, the TCRdb D assignment of TRBD1 cannot be verified. The CDR3 is 14 amino acids. The germline V gene encodes CDR1 DFQATT and CDR2 SNEGSKA (reference sequence). This chain's CDR3 is CSATGRRVFTEAFF.

V usage is TRBV28 and J usage is TRBJ1-5. This CDR3 comprises 14 residues. Germline V CDR1 and CDR2: MDHEN, SYDVKM. CDR3 loop: CASKAGDSNQPQHF.

The V gene is TRBV6-1, the J gene TRBJ1-1; the D call from TCRdb, TRBD1, cannot be confirmed without DNA. The CDR3 extends over 14 amino acids. Germline CDR1 reads MNHNS; CDR2 reads SASEGT. The CDR3 region is CASREPGGYTEAFF.

This chain connects TRBV29-1 to TRBJ2-2; TCRdb picks TRBD2, but there is no DNA to check that call. There are 14 residues in the CDR3. Germline CDR1 is SQVTM and CDR2 is ANQGSEA. CDR3 region: CSVEGAGPGGELFF.

J is TRBJ1-2 and V is TRBV6-1; without DNA, the TCRdb call of TRBD1 cannot be checked. This CDR3 contains 15 residues. Germline CDR1 reads MNHNS; CDR2 reads SASEGT. The CDR3 loop is CATRERGARDYGYTF.

This rearrangement joins TRBV5-1 to TRBJ1-1. Germline CDR1 is SGHRS and CDR2 is YFSETQ. This CDR3 is 13 amino acids long. This chain's CDR3 is CASSLAPNTEAFF.

V usage is TRBV7-2 and J usage is TRBJ2-5; as DNA is missing, the TRBD2 call by TCRdb cannot be tested. The germline V gene has CDR1 SGHTA and CDR2 FQGNSA. The CDR3 spans 17 residues. The CDR3 loop is CASSLVPGASSWETQYF.

This chain joins TRBV5-1 and TRBJ1-1; there is no DNA to check the TCRdb D call of TRBD1. This CDR3 comprises 16 residues. Germline-derived CDR1 and CDR2 are SGHRS and YFSETQ. This chain's CDR3 is CASSLNGKGVNTEAFF.

The V call is TRBV20-1, the J call TRBJ2-5; absent DNA, TCRdb's TRBD1 call cannot be checked. There are 12 residues in the CDR3. Germline assignment: CDR1 DFQATT and CDR2 SNEGSKA (reference sequence). CDR3 in amino acids: CSATGGRETQYF.

J is TRBJ2-6 and V is TRBV4-3; without DNA, the TCRdb call of TRBD1 cannot be checked. Germline CDR1 and CDR2: LGHNA and YSLEER. The length of the CDR3 is 19 residues. The CDR3 protein is CASSQERDRGQSGANVLTF.

The chain recombines TRBV7-2 with TRBJ2-3; absent DNA, TCRdb's TRBD1 call cannot be checked. From germline, CDR1 is SGHTA and CDR2 FQGNSA. The CDR3 totals 15 residues. CDR3 sequence reads: CASSSLGWSTDTQYF.

V and J are TRBV29-1 and TRBJ1-4; without DNA, the TCRdb call of TRBD1 cannot be checked. Germline assignment: CDR1 SQVTM and CDR2 ANQGSEA. The CDR3 length is 13 residues. The CDR3 spells CSVVAGVGEKLFF.

This CDR3 reads CASGLIGTDTQYF. The genes are TRBV12-5 and TRBJ2-3. Per germline, CDR1 LGHNT and CDR2 FRNRAP. This CDR3 comprises 13 residues. Full variable domain (rest looked up from reference TRBV12-5 and TRBJ2-3): DARVTQTPRHKVTEMGQEVTMRCQPILGHNTVFWYRQTMMQGLELLAYFRNRAPLDDSGMPKDRFSAEMPDATLATLKIQPSEPRDSAVYFCASGLIGTDTQYFGPGTRLTVL.

This chain uses TRBV20-1 with TRBJ2-2; TCRdb proposes TRBD2, but this gene call is untestable without DNA. Germline CDR1 is DFQATT and CDR2 is SNEGSKA (reference sequence). The CDR3 contains 16 residues. CDR3 residues: CSARASWSANTGELFF.

The V gene is TRBV7-2, the J gene TRBJ1-1; the TCRdb call, TRBD1, lacks DNA for checking. Germline V gene data show CDR1 as SGHTA and CDR2 as FQGNSA. This CDR3 spans 15 amino acids. The CDR3 sequence: CASSLQGPVNTEAFF.

This CDR3 is CASSFVEGHNQPQHF. The genes are TRBV12-3 or TRBV12-4 and TRBJ1-5. The CDR3 is 15 amino acids.

The CDR3 is CSALDLPPGTQYF. The chain couples TRBV20-1 to TRBJ2-5; TCRdb returns TRBD1, unconfirmable since there is no DNA. CDR1 and CDR2 (germline): DFQATT, SNEGSKA (reference sequence). The CDR3 is 13 amino acids.